These 5 T cell receptor beta chains were all obtained from the same sample, sequenced in a study of vaccination effects on CD4 cells after COVID-19. ViraFEST assay sequencing came after antigen-specific CD4+ T cells were expanded with viral peptide pools. CD4+ T cells were isolated after around 9 days of culture. Vaccinated recipients, who were negative for nucleocapsid antibodies, had no history of SARS-CoV-2 infection. Profiling relied on immunoSEQ multiplex PCR, and the TCRdb table lists in-frame clones only, not all of them. Here the sample spans 30,000 to 45,000 clones, more than 60% being singletons. Their cognate antigens are unknown. The source was CD4+ T cells from PBMCs cultured with SARS-CoV-2 spike peptides, collected before COVID-19 vaccination. The source is a human donor who received a COVID-19 vaccine.

The V call is TRBV6-2 or TRBV6-3, the J call TRBJ1-5; no definite D call. Trimming removed 1 base at V and 9 bases at J, with 7 bases between. The CDR3 extends over 12 amino acids. Looked up from germline, CDR1 is MNHEY and CDR2 is SVGEGT. CDR3 in DNA: TGTGCCAGCAGTTACTTTCCGGCGCCCCAGCATTTT. Translated, it gives CASSYFPAPQHF.

This clone was recorded a few times. The V and J genes are TRBV30 and TRBJ1-2, with D possibly matching TRBD1 (6 bases). Germline-derived CDR1 and CDR2 are GTSNPN and SVGIG (reference sequence). The CDR3 contains 12 residues. Trimming pared 1 base from V and 13 bases from J, leaving 16 bases between. The CDR3 sequence is CAWSAQDSFGTF. CDR3 sequence (DNA): TGTGCCTGGAGTGCCCAGGACAGCTTCGGCACCTTC.

This clone was observed a few times. The chain joins TRBV5-1 to TRBJ1-3, with 7 bases matching TRBD1. Germline assignment: CDR1 SGHRS and CDR2 YFSETQ. The CDR3 sequence is 14 residues long. The V segment lost 5 bases and the J segment 11 bases; nucleotides outside the gene matches: 13. CDR3 in amino acids: CASRRDSGGVAIYF. The DNA of the CDR3 is TGCGCCAGCAGGCGGGACAGCGGTGGAGTGGCCATATATTTT.

J is TRBJ2-3 and V is TRBV6-5; D is possibly TRBD2 (5 bases). Germline V CDR1 and CDR2: MNHEY, SVGAGI. The length of the CDR3 is 16 residues. Trimming left V 2 bases short and J 0 bases short, with 12 bases between. CDR3 coding DNA: TGTGCCAGCAGTTACGGTTCGCGGACTAGCACAGATACGCAGTATTTT. Translation gives CASSYGSRTSTDTQYF.

The V call is TRBV4-1, the J call TRBJ2-3; TRBD2 agrees at 8 bases. Per the germline V gene, CDR1 is MGHRA and CDR2 is YSYEKL. This CDR3 comprises 16 residues. V shed 2 bases, J shed 2 bases, and the junction held 6 bases outside the gene matches. The CDR3 sequence: CASSQRQLAATDTQYF. CDR3 DNA sequence: TGCGCCAGCAGCCAACGTCAACTAGCGGCCACAGATACGCAGTATTTT.